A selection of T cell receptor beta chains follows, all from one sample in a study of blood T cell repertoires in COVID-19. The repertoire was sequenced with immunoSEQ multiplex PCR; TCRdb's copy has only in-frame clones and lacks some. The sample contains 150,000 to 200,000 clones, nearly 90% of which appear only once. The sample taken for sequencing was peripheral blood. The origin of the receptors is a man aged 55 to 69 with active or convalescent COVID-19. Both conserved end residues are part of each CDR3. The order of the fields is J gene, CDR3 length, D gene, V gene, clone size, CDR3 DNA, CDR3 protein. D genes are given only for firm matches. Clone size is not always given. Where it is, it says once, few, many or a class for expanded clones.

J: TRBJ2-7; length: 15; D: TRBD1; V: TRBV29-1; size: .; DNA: TGCAGCGTTGAAGATTTGGGACAGGGAACGGGGGAGCAGTACTTC; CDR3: CSVEDLGQGTGEQYF
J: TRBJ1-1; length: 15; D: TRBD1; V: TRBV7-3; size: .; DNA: TGTGCCAGCAGCCAAGGGGGACAGGCGAACACTGAAGCTTTCTTT; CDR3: CASSQGGQANTEAFF
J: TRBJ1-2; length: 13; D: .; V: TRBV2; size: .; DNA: TGTGCCAGCAGTGAAATTCGGTCCTATGGCTACACCTTC; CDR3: CASSEIRSYGYTF
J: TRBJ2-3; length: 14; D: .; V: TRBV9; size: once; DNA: TGTGCCAGCACCTCCGAGCGGCTCACAGATACGCAGTATTTT; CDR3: CASTSERLTDTQYF
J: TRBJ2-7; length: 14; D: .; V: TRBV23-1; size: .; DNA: TGCGCCAGCAGAGATTCTCTGCTATCCTACGAGCAGTACTTC; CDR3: CASRDSLLSYEQYF
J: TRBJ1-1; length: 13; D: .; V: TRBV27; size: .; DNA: TGTGCCAGCAGCCTTGGACAGAACACTGAAGCTTTCTTT; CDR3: CASSLGQNTEAFF
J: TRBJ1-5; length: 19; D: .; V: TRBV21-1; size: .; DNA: TGTGCCAGCAGCAAAGAAGGAGGACAGAAACCGGTGGGGAATCAGCCCCAGCATTTT; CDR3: CASSKEGGQKPVGNQPQHF
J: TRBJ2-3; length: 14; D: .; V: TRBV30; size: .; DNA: TGTGCCTGGAGTCCTCGGACTAGCACAGATACGCAGTATTTT; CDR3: CAWSPRTSTDTQYF
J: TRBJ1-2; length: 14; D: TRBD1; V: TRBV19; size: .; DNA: TGTGCCAGTAGTACGTTACAGGGGACCTCGGAGGGGTGCTTC; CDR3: CASSTLQGTSEGCF
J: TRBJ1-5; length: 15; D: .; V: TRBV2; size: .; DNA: TGTGCCAGCAGTGAGGAACAGAACTTCAATCAGCCCCAGCATTTT; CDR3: CASSEEQNFNQPQHF
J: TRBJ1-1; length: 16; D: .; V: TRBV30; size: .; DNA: TGTGCCTGGAGTGTACCCTCGTTCACGAGGGACACTGAAGCTTTCTTT; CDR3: CAWSVPSFTRDTEAFF
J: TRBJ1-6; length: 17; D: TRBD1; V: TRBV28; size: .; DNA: TGTGCCAGCAGAGACTACAGGGGGCTCTCCTATAATTCACCCCTCCACTTT; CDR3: CASRDYRGLSYNSPLHF
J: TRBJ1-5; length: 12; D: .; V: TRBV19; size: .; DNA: TGTGCCAGTAGGACTGTCAATCAGCCCCAGCATTTT; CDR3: CASRTVNQPQHF